This T cell receptor beta chain is drawn from a study of blood T cell repertoires in COVID-19 (dated by TCRdb to 2018 to 2020). Background for the entire study: Samples from collaborators originated in the United States, Italy and Spain and spanned both the acute and convalescent phases of COVID-19. The prospective study material was composed of cDNA or gDNA derived from T cells, B-cell-depleted T cells, or PBMCs. Deeply sampled blood TCRbeta repertoires from subjects exposed to, actively infected with, or recovered from COVID-19 were included in the dataset. The repertoires were made available in a free public database intended to serve as a resource for research on the immune response to SARS-CoV-2. The samples were drawn from two sources: the first 160 participants of the ongoing ImmuneRACE study, and 950 to 1,500 subjects contributed by 6 global collaborators. Sample metadata almost always included a de-identified subject ID, COVID-19 status, age in years and sex. Where available, HLA class I and class II types were taken from metadata supplied by the sample provider and were not determined by assay-based typing.

The CDR1 and CDR2 encoded by the germline V gene (reference sequence) are SEHNR and FQNEAQ. The CDR3 spans 14 residues, from the cysteine through the phenylalanine. Just CDR3 DNA is preserved here, 42 bases in frame from base 1. Germline trimming: 5 bases from V, 2 bases from J; junction bases outside gene matches: 6. The full study reports these points: Clinical and demographic metadata were provided uncurated, with the amount varying by source and participant.

TCRbeta CDR3 regions were amplified from genomic DNA by means of the immunoSEQ Assay, a bias-controlled multiplex PCR. The paper's processing steps were these. Within the assay, amplification of reference gene primers was used to estimate how many nucleated cells each sample contained. Sequence reads were collapsed and filtered to measure the absolute abundance of every unique TCRbeta CDR3 rearrangement. Productive Simpson clonality was computed per sample as the square root of Simpson's diversity index over productive rearrangements. In its TCRdb copy, this immuneACCESS table keeps in-frame sequences only and misses some clones. Where compared with another copy, unresolved V genes explain less than half of these, and the others have no known cause. That table supplies the V and J calls and clone size; D and trimming were determined from the DNA. This sample lists approximately 270,000 clones; around nine tenths were detected once. The ten largest clones represent 0.7% to 0.9% of the sample.

The collaborating institutions used their own protocols to collect whole blood in K2EDTA tubes. For TCRbeta analysis, collaborator samples were shipped as frozen whole blood, as isolated PBMCs, or as DNA extracted from either sample type. This clone was detected once. There is no known antigen for this receptor. No clone much larger than this one lies a single base away; base qualities are absent. This TCR was sampled from a man aged 25 to 40 with acute or convalescent COVID-19. The sample consisted of peripheral blood. This receptor chain uses TRBV7-9 and TRBJ2-7, with 7 junctional bases fitting TRBD2. The DNA is as follows: TGTGCCAGCAGCCAAGACGGACTAGCCTACGAGCAGTACTTC. Translation gives CASSQDGLAYEQYF. The reference TRBV7-9 and TRBJ2-7 proteins fill in what lies around the CDR3, so the full variable domain reads DTGVSQNPRHKITKRGQNVTFRCDPISEHNRLYWYRQTLGQGPEFLTYFQNEAQLEKSRLLSDRFSAERPKGSFSTLEIQRTEQGDSAMYLCASSQDGLAYEQYFGPGTRLTVT.